This paragraph covers one T cell receptor (beta chain) sequence. The antigen is unknown. Libraries were prepared by immunoSEQ multiplex PCR; TCRdb keeps only in-frame clonotypes and omits some of them. The table lists approximately 110,000 clones, about 90% of them singletons. This entry belongs to a study of siplizumab effects on memory and regulatory T cells. General study findings and limits: Unstimulated naive T cells seemed to show more diversity than memory cells did, and they also seemed to be among the major contributors to the alloresponse. An assignable phenotype, naive or memory, was missing from roughly 78-96% of proliferating CD4+ or CD8+ clones.

The sample comprised Tregs sorted from blood. This TCR derives from a human donor in good health.

As DNA, the CDR3 is TGTGCCAGCAGCTTAGTATCCAGGGGGCACGGCTACACCTTC. Protein sequence: CASSLVSRGHGYTF. The V and J genes are TRBV13 and TRBJ1-2; 8 nucleotides match TRBD1. CDR1 PRHDT and CDR2 FYEKMQ come from the germline V gene (reference sequence). With V trimmed by 1 base and J by 8 bases, 6 bases remained unmatched. The CDR3 consists of 14 residues. The full variable domain, with the rest looked up from reference TRBV13 and TRBJ1-2, is AAGVIQSPRHLIKEKRETATLKCYPIPRHDTVYWYQQGPGQDPQFLISFYEKMQSDKGSIPDRFSAQQFSDYHSELNMSSLELGDSALYFCASSLVSRGHGYTFGSGTRLTVV.